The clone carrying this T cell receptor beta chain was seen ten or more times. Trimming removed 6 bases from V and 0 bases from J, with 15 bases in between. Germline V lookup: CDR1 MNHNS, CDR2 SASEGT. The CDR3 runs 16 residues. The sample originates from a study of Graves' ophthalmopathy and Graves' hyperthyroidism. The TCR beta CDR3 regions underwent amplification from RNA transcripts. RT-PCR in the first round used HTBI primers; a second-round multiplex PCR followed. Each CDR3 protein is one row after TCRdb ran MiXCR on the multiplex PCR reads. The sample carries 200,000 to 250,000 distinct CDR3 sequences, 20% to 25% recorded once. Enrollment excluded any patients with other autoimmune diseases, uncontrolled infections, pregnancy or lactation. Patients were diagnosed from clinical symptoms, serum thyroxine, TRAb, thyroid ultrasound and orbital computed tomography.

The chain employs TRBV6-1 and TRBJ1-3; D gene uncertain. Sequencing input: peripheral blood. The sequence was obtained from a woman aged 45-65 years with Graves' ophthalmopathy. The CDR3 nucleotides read TGTGCCAGCAGCGCCGGACCAAACTTCTCTGGAAACACCATATATTTT. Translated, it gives CASSAGPNFSGNTIYF.